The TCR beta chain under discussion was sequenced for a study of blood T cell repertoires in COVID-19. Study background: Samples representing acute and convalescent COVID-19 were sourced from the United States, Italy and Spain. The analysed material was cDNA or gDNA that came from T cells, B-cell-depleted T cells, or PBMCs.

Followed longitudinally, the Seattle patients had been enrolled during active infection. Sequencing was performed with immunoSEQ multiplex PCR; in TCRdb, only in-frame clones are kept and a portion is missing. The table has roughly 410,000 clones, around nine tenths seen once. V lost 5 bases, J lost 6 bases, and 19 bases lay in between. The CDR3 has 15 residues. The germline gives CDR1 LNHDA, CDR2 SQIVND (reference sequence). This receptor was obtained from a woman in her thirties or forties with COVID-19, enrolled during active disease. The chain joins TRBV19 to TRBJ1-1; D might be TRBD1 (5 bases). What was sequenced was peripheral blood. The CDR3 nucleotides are TGTGCCAGTAGTCCCGGGGGAGCCTTACGATCTGAAGCTTTCTTT. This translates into CASSPGGALRSEAFF. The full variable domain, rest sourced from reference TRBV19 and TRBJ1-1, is DGGITQSPKYLFRKEGQNVTLSCEQNLNHDAMYWYRQDPGQGLRLIYYSQIVNDFQKGDIAEGYSVSREKKESFPLTVTSAQKNPTAFYLCASSPGGALRSEAFFGQGTRLTVV.